The present TCR beta chain was sequenced within a study of T-cell reconstitution after alpha-beta-depleted transplantation in children. This clonotype came up a few times. Preparing the TCRbeta library involved the use of unique molecular identifiers. Each CDR3 protein is one row after TCRdb ran MiXCR on the PCR reads. The table has roughly 490,000 distinct CDR3 sequences, over 10% seen once. Germline V gene sequence: CDR1 KGHSH, CDR2 LQKENI. The V and J ends lost 8 bases and 0 bases respectively, with 17 bases between them. This CDR3 is built from 16 residues. The chain employs TRBV18 and TRBJ2-1; D gene uncertain. The receptor was derived from a female patient between 2 and 15 years old who had a stem cell transplant for aplastic anemia, so the T cells may come from the graft donor. Sample: PBMCs, mostly from graft donor cells, taken 180 days after TCRalphabeta/CD19-depleted stem cell transplant. The CDR3, as DNA: TGTGCCAGCGCCCGACTGGGTGATAGCTCCTACAATGAGCAGTTCTTC. This codes for CASARLGDSSYNEQFF.